The 27 T cell receptor beta chains presented below share a single source sample, sequenced in a study of blood T cell repertoires in COVID-19 (dated by TCRdb to the early 2020s). The receptor library was made with the immunoSEQ multiplex PCR assay. The immuneACCESS repertoire file appears here via TCRdb, limited to in-frame rearrangements. These files lack a portion of the clones; in checked studies, under half of the deficit traces to unresolved V genes, and the cause of the others is not known. This sample has about 220,000 clones in its table, and approximately 84% of those were observed once. 3% of the sample comes from the top ten. The sequenced sample consisted of peripheral blood. These receptors were taken from a woman aged 25 to 39 who had recovered from COVID-19.

V gene TRBV11-2 combines with J gene TRBJ2-2, with D unresolved. This CDR3 has 17 amino acids. V gave up 5 bases and J gave up 2 bases, with 18 bases separating them. Looked up from germline, CDR1 is SGHAT and CDR2 is FQNNGV. The CDR3 here is CASSRPSGTDNTGELFF. For the CDR3, the DNA is TGTGCCAGCAGCCGCCCCTCAGGAACAGATAACACCGGGGAGCTGTTTTTT.

V and J are TRBV3-1 (or the pseudogene TRBV3-2) and TRBJ2-7; D possibly corresponds to TRBD1 (6 bases). V shed 1 base and J shed 2 bases, with 15 bases lying between them. The CDR3 contains 16 residues. Per the germline V gene, CDR1 is LGHDT and CDR2 is YNNKEL (reference sequence). The CDR3, as DNA: TGTGCCAGCAGCCAAGGCCAGGGCAGGGGCCCCTACGAGCAGTACTTC. It yields the protein CASSQGQGRGPYEQYF.

V and J are TRBV28 and TRBJ2-7; maybe TRBD2 (7 bases). Germline CDR1 reads MDHEN; CDR2 reads SYDVKM. The V gene lost 7 bases and the J gene lost 2 bases, with 24 bases spanning the gap. CDR3 length: 17 amino acids. CDR3 amino acids: CASTPAGASSGPYEQYF. The DNA of the CDR3 is TGTGCCAGCACCCCGGCGGGGGCTAGCTCAGGCCCCTACGAGCAGTACTTC.

The chain combines TRBV18 with TRBJ1-5; D is ambiguous. The germline V gene has CDR1 KGHSH and CDR2 LQKENI. Deletions cut 3 bases from V and 5 bases from J, with 8 bases between. The CDR3 extends over 13 amino acids. The CDR3 loop is CASSPARDQPQHF. CDR3 nucleotides: TGTGCCAGCTCACCCGCGAGGGATCAGCCCCAGCATTTT.

The CDR3 sequence is CASSAGTINTGELFF. CDR3 DNA sequence: TGTGCCAGCAGCGCCGGGACTATCAACACCGGGGAGCTGTTTTTT. The chain carries TRBV2 and TRBJ2-2; 7 positions agree with TRBD2. CDR3 size: 15 residues. The junction had 6 bases not matched to a gene; V was cut back by 6 bases and J by 2 bases. Germline values: CDR1 SNHLY, CDR2 FYNNEI.

This clone has just a few counts. The chain uses TRBV18 and TRBJ2-2; a weak D match, TRBD2 (6 bases). The V end was cut by 4 bases, the J end by 0 bases, with 9 bases between. The CDR3 sequence is 15 residues long. CDR1 and CDR2 (germline): KGHSH, LQKENI. The DNA of the CDR3 is TGTGCCAGCTCACGGGAGGTTGCGAACACCGGGGAGCTGTTTTTT. As protein: CASSREVANTGELFF.

This chain links TRBV10-3 with TRBJ1-1; 7 positions match TRBD1. CDR3 length equals 16 residues. The germline V gene encodes CDR1 ENHRY and CDR2 SYGVKD. Unmatched junction bases numbered 11, after V lost 3 bases and J lost 4 bases. The CDR3 is CAISELQGKGTTEAFF. The DNA for the CDR3 is TGTGCCATCAGTGAACTACAGGGGAAGGGTACCACTGAAGCTTTCTTT.

CDR3 coding DNA: TGTGCCAGCAGTCCGGAAGGAACCCACAGGACTAGTTCCTACGAGCAGTACTTC. Its protein product is CASSPEGTHRTSSYEQYF. This chain joins TRBV5-6 and TRBJ2-7; 7 bases are a match to TRBD2. V shed 5 bases and J 1 base; nucleotides not matched to a gene: 18. The CDR3 extends over 18 amino acids. CDR1 and CDR2 from the germline V gene are SGHDT and YYEEEE.

This clone appeared a single time. The J gene is TRBJ2-1, the V gene TRBV30; 15 bases are shared with TRBD2. Germline V gives CDR1 GTSNPN, CDR2 SVGIG (reference sequence). CDR3 length: 18 amino acids. The CDR3 is CARRSGTSGRYAYNEQFF. DNA of the CDR3: TGTGCTAGGCGGTCCGGGACTAGCGGGAGGTACGCCTACAATGAGCAGTTCTTC.

The V and J genes are TRBV4-1 and TRBJ2-3; perhaps TRBD2 as D (5 bases). The CDR3 has 16 residues. V gave up 1 base and J gave up 1 base, with 12 bases separating them. CDR1 and CDR2 (germline): MGHRA, YSYEKL. CDR3 DNA sequence: TGCGCCAGCAGCCAAGCTCCGATCGGGGGCACAGATACGCAGTATTTT. Residues: CASSQAPIGGTDTQYF.

This sequence joins TRBV5-1 and TRBJ2-1; TRBD1 matches at 11 bases. The J segment lost 9 bases and the V segment lost 3 bases, leaving 5 bases of the junction unmatched. Germline V gene lookup returns CDR1 SGHRS and CDR2 YFSETQ. This CDR3 contains 14 residues. The CDR3 loop reads CASSWADRGREQFF. CDR3 in DNA: TGCGCCAGCAGCTGGGCGGACAGGGGGCGTGAGCAGTTCTTC.

CDR3 amino acids: CASSQESSYGYTF. CDR3 coding DNA: TGTGCCAGCAGCCAAGAGTCGTCCTATGGCTACACCTTC. V is TRBV14 and J is TRBJ1-2; no firm D call. The germline V and J ends were trimmed by 0 bases and 4 bases, with 6 bases remaining between them. CDR1 and CDR2 (germline): SGHDN, FVKESK. The CDR3 runs to 13 residues. Looking up the rest from reference TRBV14 and TRBJ1-2 gives the full variable domain: EAGVTQFPSHSVIEKGQTVTLRCDPISGHDNLYWYRRVMGKEIKFLLHFVKESKQDESGMPNNRFLAERTGGTYSTLKVQPAELEDSGVYFCASSQESSYGYTFGSGTRLTVV.

The rearrangement joins TRBV28 to TRBJ2-3; 11 nucleotides agree with TRBD2. The CDR3 has 14 residues. Trimming at V came to 6 bases and at J to 5 bases, leaving 4 bases not matched to a gene. Germline V gene lookup returns CDR1 MDHEN and CDR2 SYDVKM. The CDR3 sequence is CASSTSGSGDTQYF. CDR3 bases: TGTGCCAGCAGCACTAGCGGGAGTGGAGATACGCAGTATTTT.

This chain joins TRBV5-1 and TRBJ2-1, with D uncertain. Germline CDR1 reads SGHRS; CDR2 reads YFSETQ. V was pared by 0 bases and J by 4 bases, with 14 bases between. The CDR3 length is 16 residues. The DNA of the CDR3 is TGCGCCAGCAGCTTGGCTATTGGCAGGTATTACAATGAGCAGTTCTTC. Translated: CASSLAIGRYYNEQFF.

V usage is TRBV28 and J usage is TRBJ1-2; 8 positions match TRBD1. With V trimmed by 4 bases and J by 0 bases, 7 bases remained unmatched. This CDR3 spans 16 amino acids. Germline V gene lookup returns CDR1 MDHEN and CDR2 SYDVKM. CDR3 sequence reads: CASSSPRGRANYGYTF. CDR3 nucleotide sequence: TGTGCCAGCAGTTCCCCCAGGGGGCGGGCTAACTATGGCTACACCTTC.

The chain uses TRBV6-1 and TRBJ2-5; 14 nucleotides line up with TRBD2. The CDR3 has 17 residues. Germline CDR1 and CDR2: MNHNS and SASEGT. The J segment lost 5 bases and the V segment lost 2 bases, leaving 7 bases of the junction unmatched. CDR3 amino acids: CASSERLAGGPGETQYF. For the CDR3, the DNA is TGTGCCAGCAGTGAAAGACTAGCGGGAGGGCCTGGTGAGACCCAGTACTTC.

This rearrangement joins TRBV19 to TRBJ2-5; the D is unclear. This CDR3 comprises 15 residues. Per the germline V gene, CDR1 is LNHDA and CDR2 is SQIVND (reference sequence). V dropped 1 base and J dropped 2 bases, with 11 bases sitting between them. This CDR3 is CASSIGFRQQETQYF. DNA for the CDR3: TGTGCCAGTAGTATAGGGTTTCGCCAGCAAGAGACCCAGTACTTC.

The V call is TRBV10-2, the J call TRBJ2-3, with 10 bases aligning to TRBD1. The trim removed 2 bases at V and 5 bases at J, leaving 10 bases unmatched. Germline CDR1 is WSHSY and CDR2 is SAAADI. The CDR3 is 17 residues long. CDR3: CASSEPGQGTGIDTQYF. CDR3 DNA sequence: TGCGCCAGCAGTGAGCCGGGACAGGGGACGGGTATAGATACGCAGTATTTT.

The rearrangement links TRBV5-5 to TRBJ2-1, with 11 bases identical to TRBD2. Trimming cost V 0 bases and J 8 bases; bases outside gene matches: 4. The CDR3 extends over 15 amino acids. Germline V lookup: CDR1 SGHKS, CDR2 YYEKEE (reference sequence). CDR3 DNA sequence: TGTGCCAGCAGCTTGGGGACTAGCGGGTCCTATGAGCAGTTCTTC. Translated, it gives CASSLGTSGSYEQFF.

V usage is TRBV3-1 (or the pseudogene TRBV3-2) and J usage is TRBJ2-1; 11 bases align to TRBD2. V dropped 0 bases and J dropped 5; count of bases not matched to a gene: 9. Germline assignment: CDR1 LGHDT and CDR2 YNNKEL (reference sequence). The CDR3 has 18 amino acids. CDR3 sequence: CASSQEGRGLAVDNEQFF. CDR3 nucleotides: TGTGCCAGCAGCCAAGAGGGGCGGGGACTAGCGGTAGACAATGAGCAGTTCTTC.

The chain combines TRBV9 with TRBJ1-4; 11 positions match TRBD1. Germline trimming cut 0 bases from V and 5 bases from J; bases unmatched to any gene: 0. The germline V gene has CDR1 SGDLS and CDR2 YYNGEE. The length of the CDR3 is 15 residues. CDR3 in amino acids: CASSVGTGGNEKLFF. CDR3 DNA: TGTGCCAGCAGCGTAGGGACAGGGGGCAATGAAAAACTGTTTTTT. Complete variable domain (other parts from reference TRBV9 and TRBJ1-4): DSGVTQTPKHLITATGQRVTLRCSPRSGDLSVYWYQQSLDQGLQFLIQYYNGEERAKGNILERFSAQQFPDLHSELNLSSLELGDSALYFCASSVGTGGNEKLFFGSGTQLSVL.

This clone showed up just a few times. The rearrangement uses TRBV10-3 and TRBJ2-1; 10 positions match TRBD2. V was clipped by 4 bases and J by 8 bases; unmatched bases: 8. This CDR3 region has 15 residues. Per germline, CDR1 ENHRY and CDR2 SYGVKD. CDR3 loop: CAISVLAGGGYEQFF. CDR3 nucleotides: TGTGCCATCAGTGTATTAGCGGGAGGAGGCTATGAGCAGTTCTTC.

This clone appeared a single time. The V gene is TRBV27, the J gene TRBJ2-7, with a weak D call TRBD2 (7 bases). This CDR3 has 15 amino acids. V lost 6 bases and J lost 1, with 16 bases in between. CDR1 and CDR2 (germline): MNHEY, SMNVEV (reference sequence). The CDR3 region has the DNA TGTGCCAGCAGCGCGAGGGGGGGGAGGTCCTACGAGCAGTACTTC. This translates into CASSARGGRSYEQYF.

In its sample, this clone was seen a few times. The chain employs TRBV27 and TRBJ1-5, with D possibly matching TRBD1 (6 bases). Germline values: CDR1 MNHEY, CDR2 SMNVEV (reference sequence). The CDR3 spans 16 residues. The germline V and J ends were trimmed by 0 bases and 4 bases, with 13 bases remaining between them. CDR3 DNA sequence: TGTGCCAGCAGTTTATCGGGCAGGGGTGGAAATCAGCCCCAGCATTTT. Translating gives CASSLSGRGGNQPQHF.

This chain links TRBV3-1 (or the pseudogene TRBV3-2) with TRBJ2-3, with D tentatively TRBD1 (6 bases). From germline, CDR1 is LGHDT and CDR2 YNNKEL (reference sequence). The ends were cut back, 4 bases at V and 3 bases at J, with 8 bases in the middle. The CDR3 has 13 amino acids. The CDR3 nucleotides read TGTGCCAGCAGCCCGACAGGTACAGATACGCAGTATTTT. It encodes CASSPTGTDTQYF.

The chain employs TRBV7-2 and TRBJ2-7, with D unresolved. The CDR3 extends over 12 amino acids. V gave up 4 bases and J gave up 1 base, with 5 bases separating them. The germline V gene encodes CDR1 SGHTA and CDR2 FQGNSA. CDR3 amino acids: CASSYLSYEQYF. CDR3 in DNA: TGTGCCAGCAGCTACCTATCCTACGAGCAGTACTTC. Combining the CDR3 with reference TRBV7-2 and TRBJ2-7 gives the whole variable domain GAGVSQSPSNKVTEKGKDVELRCDPISGHTALYWYRQSLGQGLEFLIYFQGNSAPDKSGLPSDRFSAERTGGSVSTLTIQRTQQEDSAVYLCASSYLSYEQYFGPGTRLTVT.

This chain joins TRBV28 and TRBJ2-1; TRBD1 matches 7 bases. CDR1 is MDHEN, CDR2 SYDVKM, per germline. With V trimmed by 6 bases and J by 1 base, 12 bases remained unmatched. The length of the CDR3 is 17 residues. The CDR3: CASSVRRAGGSYNEQFF. The CDR3 DNA reads TGTGCCAGCAGCGTCAGAAGGGCAGGGGGTTCCTACAATGAGCAGTTCTTC.